The 31 T cell receptor beta chains given below trace back to one sample, sequenced in a study of blood T cells in healthy people across ages. Sample-barcoded 5' priming and a J-beta primer mix drove a second PCR of about 7 to 12 cycles. TCRdb ran MiXCR on the 5' RACE reads and lists one entry per CDR3 protein. The sample includes about 670,000 distinct CDR3 sequences, about 43% of them seen just once. Sequences were obtained from blood. All receptors come from an elderly man in good health.

Notes on this clonotype: At one of its ends the junction is not consistent with the germline gene, which may arise from a read error. V and J are TRBV29-1 and TRBJ2-1; 11 positions agree with TRBD2. CDR1 SQVTM and CDR2 ANQGSEA come from the germline V gene. CDR3 length: 17 residues. Here the CDR3 DNA reads TGCAGCGTTCATCCGGGGAGACTAGCGGGGAACTACAAGGAGCAGTTCTTC. It yields the protein CSVHPGRLAGNYKEQFF.

In the case of this clonotype: One junction end disagrees with the germline gene, perhaps due to a read error. The rearrangement uses TRBV5-1 and TRBJ2-4, with TRBD1 as a possible D gene (5 bases). The J call may be mistaken, given a closer DNA end match to TRBJ2-7. This CDR3 comprises 14 residues. CDR1 and CDR2 (germline): SGHRS, YFSETQ. The CDR3 nucleotides are TGCGCCAGCAGCTTGTTCGACAGCTCCGACGAGCAGTACTTC. Amino acid sequence: CASSLFDSSDEQYF.

The chain joins TRBV5-1 to TRBJ2-5; tentative D call: TRBD1 (6 bases). V shed 4 bases and J shed 2 bases, with 12 bases lying between them. Looked up from germline, CDR1 is SGHRS and CDR2 is YFSETQ. This CDR3 is built from 14 residues. The CDR3 nucleotides are TGCGCCAGCAGCGTAACAGGGATTCAAGAGACCCAGTACTTC. Amino acids: CASSVTGIQETQYF.

Regarding this clonotype: A read error may be the cause here, since a much bigger clone is one base away. This chain links TRBV29-1 with TRBJ2-1, with D possibly being TRBD1 (7 bases). Germline loops: CDR1 SQVTM, CDR2 ANQGSEA. The CDR3 has 12 residues. Trimming stripped 4 bases from V and 8 bases from J, with 12 bases between. CDR3 residues: CSVVRGVDEQFF. CDR3 nucleotides: TGCAGCGTTGTCAGGGGGGTGGATGAGCAGTTCTTC.

CDR3 in DNA: TGTGCCAGCAGACCCAACAGGGTGAGAGAGACCCAGTACTTC. Residues: CASRPNRVRETQYF. The genes are TRBV6-2 or TRBV6-3 and TRBJ2-5; TRBD1 is a possible D gene (6 bases). The germline V and J ends were trimmed by 6 bases and 4 bases, with 15 bases remaining between them. CDR1 and CDR2 from the germline V gene are MNHEY and SVGEGT. The CDR3 contains 14 residues.

The genes are TRBV6-2 or TRBV6-3 and TRBJ2-7; the D call may be TRBD1 or TRBD2 (5 bases each). Per germline, CDR1 MNHEY and CDR2 SVGEGT. The CDR3 has 15 residues. V lost 4 bases and J 2 bases, leaving 15 bases between the germline ends. CDR3 DNA sequence: TGTGCCAGCAGTTCCCCGGGACGGGCCGCCTACGAGCAGTACTTC. Residues: CASSSPGRAAYEQYF.

The rearrangement uses TRBV20-1 and TRBJ2-7; 8 nucleotides agree with TRBD2. This CDR3 is 14 amino acids long. The germline CDR1 and CDR2 sequences are DFQATT and SNEGSKA (reference sequence). Trimming at V came to 7 bases and at J to 0 bases, leaving 8 bases not matched to a gene. The CDR3 protein is CSDNGGGTSYEQYF. The DNA of the CDR3 is TGCAGTGATAATGGCGGGGGGACCTCCTACGAGCAGTACTTC.

The V and J genes are TRBV20-1 and TRBJ1-4; D uncertain. Trimming removed 3 bases from V and 4 bases from J, with 18 bases in between. Germline values: CDR1 DFQATT, CDR2 SNEGSKA (reference sequence). The CDR3 is 16 residues long. This CDR3 reads CSASVQALSGNEKLFF. The DNA of the CDR3 is TGCAGTGCTAGCGTTCAGGCTCTTTCGGGTAATGAAAAACTGTTTTTT.

The CDR3 spells CASSEYVGNEQFF. The CDR3 region has the DNA TGCGCCAGCAGTGAGTATGTGGGCAATGAGCAGTTCTTC. The chain employs TRBV10-1 and TRBJ2-1, with D unclear. CDR1 is WNHNN, CDR2 SYGVQD, per germline (reference sequence). This CDR3 is 13 amino acids long. The ends were cut back, 1 base at V and 6 bases at J, with 7 bases in the middle.

Of note for this clonotype: The junction shows a germline mismatch at one end, possibly a read error. The chain links TRBV28 to TRBJ2-1; D gene uncertain. Per the germline V gene, CDR1 is MDHEN and CDR2 is SYDVKM. CDR3 length equals 12 residues. This chain's CDR3 is CACSSRANEQFF. For the CDR3, the DNA is TGTGCCTGCAGTTCCCGTGCCAATGAGCAGTTCTTC. The whole variable domain, filled in from reference TRBV28 and TRBJ2-1, reads DVKVTQSSRYLVKRTGEKVFLECVQDMDHENMFWYRQDPGLGLRLIYFSYDVKMKEKGDIPEGYSVSREKKERFSLILESASTNQTSMYLCACSSRANEQFFGPGTRLTVL.

This clonotype was detected a few times. This rearrangement joins TRBV7-2 to TRBJ2-3; D unresolved. CDR3 length equals 15 residues. Trimming pared 5 bases from V and 4 bases from J, leaving 16 bases between. CDR1 is SGHTA, CDR2 FQGNSA, per germline. The CDR3, as DNA: TGTGCCAGCAGCGTGCTCTTGCGGAAGGCAGATACGCAGTATTTT. Its translation is CASSVLLRKADTQYF.

The chain is built from TRBV14 and TRBJ1-1; D unresolved. The CDR3 runs 13 residues. Looked up from germline, CDR1 is SGHDN and CDR2 is FVKESK. V was trimmed by 4 bases and J by 6 bases, leaving 12 bases between them. CDR3 in DNA: TGTGCCAGCAGCCGCGCGATTGTGTCTGAAGCTTTCTTT. Translated, it gives CASSRAIVSEAFF.

CDR3 nucleotides: TGCGCCAGCAGTGAGTATGGACAGGGGATGGACGAGCAGTACTTC. Protein sequence: CASSEYGQGMDEQYF. The chain joins TRBV10-1 to TRBJ2-7; TRBD1 matches 9 bases. The CDR3 covers 15 residues. CDR1 is WNHNN and CDR2 is SYGVQD in the germline V gene (reference sequence). Trimming at V came to 1 base and at J to 5 bases, leaving 6 bases not matched to a gene.

The V call is TRBV6-1, the J call TRBJ2-1, with TRBD2 as a possible D gene (6 bases). This CDR3 is 12 amino acids long. Germline lookup yields CDR1 MNHNS and CDR2 SASEGT. Deletions cut 4 bases from V and 12 bases from J, with 13 bases between. The CDR3 loop reads CASSANGGWQFF. The CDR3 nucleotides are TGTGCCAGCAGTGCCAATGGGGGGTGGCAGTTCTTC.

The count of this clonotype is one. The J gene is TRBJ1-2, the V gene TRBV7-2; D gene uncertain. This CDR3 has 15 amino acids. With 1 base removed from V and 8 bases from J, the gap between germline ends came to 17 bases. Germline assignment: CDR1 SGHTA and CDR2 FQGNSA. CDR3 loop: CASSLGRQAGGGYTF. DNA for the CDR3: TGTGCCAGCAGCTTAGGAAGGCAGGCCGGTGGGGGCTACACCTTC.

The chain carries TRBV6-6 and TRBJ2-7, with D perhaps assigned TRBD1 or TRBD2 (6 bases each). CDR3 length equals 17 residues. CDR1 and CDR2 from the germline V gene are MNHNY and SVGAGI (reference sequence). V was cut by 0 bases and J by 3 bases, with 18 bases left in between. In nucleotides, the CDR3 is TGTGCCAGCAGTTACTCGGGGGGCGGGGCGTGGGGCTACGAGCAGTACTTC. Amino acids: CASSYSGGGAWGYEQYF.

This rearrangement joins TRBV7-2 to TRBJ1-4, with D possibly being TRBD1 (6 bases). Trimming stripped 4 bases from V and 5 bases from J, with 8 bases between. The CDR3 has 13 amino acids. Germline CDR1 is SGHTA and CDR2 is FQGNSA. The CDR3 here is CASSWGRNEKLFF. For the CDR3, the DNA is TGTGCCAGCAGCTGGGGGCGCAATGAAAAACTGTTTTTT.

This clonotype has ten or more counts. J is TRBJ2-3 and V is TRBV4-3; 11 bases are a match to TRBD1. This CDR3 has 15 residues. CDR1 LGHNA and CDR2 YSLEER come from the germline V gene. Trimming removed 0 bases from V and 6 bases from J; junction bases left unmatched: 2. DNA of the CDR3: TGCGCCAGCAGCCAAGAGGACAGGGGGCAGGATACGCAGTATTTT. This translates into CASSQEDRGQDTQYF.

This clonotype turned up a few times. J is TRBJ1-2 and V is TRBV14; D unresolved. This CDR3 is 14 amino acids long. V was pared by 3 bases and J by 7 bases, with 15 bases between. Germline assignment: CDR1 SGHDN and CDR2 FVKESK. The CDR3 spells CASSQRSGILGYTF. CDR3 DNA: TGTGCCAGCAGCCAGCGGTCGGGGATTCTTGGCTACACCTTC. The variable domain in full, with the rest retrieved from reference TRBV14 and TRBJ1-2, is EAGVTQFPSHSVIEKGQTVTLRCDPISGHDNLYWYRRVMGKEIKFLLHFVKESKQDESGMPNNRFLAERTGGTYSTLKVQPAELEDSGVYFCASSQRSGILGYTFGSGTRLTVV.

The table lists this clonotype with many counts. The chain links TRBV6-2 or TRBV6-3 to TRBJ2-5, with 9 bases identical to TRBD1. Germline V CDR1 and CDR2: MNHEY, SVGEGT. CDR3 length: 14 residues. After removal of 3 bases from V and 6 bases from J, the junction contained 5 bases not matched to a gene. This CDR3 reads CASSYRDRVKTQYF. The CDR3, as DNA: TGTGCCAGCAGTTATCGGGACAGGGTAAAGACCCAGTACTTC.

The chain carries TRBV6-6 and TRBJ2-7; 9 nucleotides match TRBD1. The J call is doubtful: the DNA matches TRBJ2-5 better. There are 15 residues in the CDR3. Germline V gives CDR1 MNHNY, CDR2 SVGAGI (reference sequence). The CDR3: CASSSGTGFSETQYF. CDR3 DNA sequence: TGTGCCAGCAGCTCCGGGACAGGGTTTTCAGAGACCCAGTACTTC.

A note on this clonotype: This could be a read error, since a much larger clone is one nucleotide away. The chain has TRBV20-1 and TRBJ2-7; tentative D call: TRBD2 (6 bases). This CDR3 is 13 amino acids long. The V gene's germline CDR1 is DFQATT and CDR2 SNEGSKA (reference sequence). In DNA form, the CDR3 reads TGCAGTACAATGTCGGGGACTCCCTCCGAGCGGTACTTC. It is translated as CSTMSGTPSERYF.

This clonotype was detected only a few times. The rearrangement links TRBV20-1 to TRBJ1-4; no firm D call. With 5 bases removed from V and 1 base from J, the gap between germline ends came to 11 bases. The germline V gene encodes CDR1 DFQATT and CDR2 SNEGSKA (reference sequence). The CDR3 length is 14 residues. Here the CDR3 DNA reads TGCAGTGCTCGCGACTTCGGAACTAATGAAAAACTGTTTTTT. Its translation: CSARDFGTNEKLFF.

The chain links TRBV20-1 to TRBJ2-3; 12 bases are a match to TRBD2. The CDR3 is made up of 16 amino acids. V lost 3 bases and J lost 5; bases outside the gene matches: 9. In germline, CDR1 is DFQATT, CDR2 SNEGSKA (reference sequence). The CDR3 region has the DNA TGCAGTGCTAGGTTGGCTAGCGGGAGGGCCATAGATACGCAGTATTTT. Its translation is CSARLASGRAIDTQYF.

The gene calls are TRBV7-2 and TRBJ2-3, with 9 bases matching TRBD2. Per the germline V gene, CDR1 is SGHTA and CDR2 is FQGNSA. The length of the CDR3 is 16 residues. With 1 base clipped from V and 10 bases from J, the junction kept 12 bases outside the gene matches. CDR3 in DNA: TGTGCCAGCAGCTTAGGTAACGGTAGAGCGGGAGGATCGCAGTATTTT. Its protein is CASSLGNGRAGGSQYF.

This clonotype came up a few times. The chain has TRBV11-2 and TRBJ2-7, with 7 nucleotides matching TRBD1. The J call may be mistaken, given a closer DNA end match to TRBJ2-5. The CDR3 length is 15 residues. Per the germline V gene, CDR1 is SGHAT and CDR2 is FQNNGV. CDR3 sequence: CASSLQDRPWETQYF. CDR3 in DNA: TGTGCCAGCAGCCTACAGGACAGGCCATGGGAGACCCAGTACTTC.

The chain carries TRBV5-1 and TRBJ2-1; 13 bases align to TRBD2. The end of the DNA aligns better with TRBJ2-7, so the J call may be wrong. CDR1 and CDR2 (germline): SGHRS, YFSETQ. This CDR3 contains 17 residues. CDR3 DNA: TGCGCCAGCAGCAGGACTAGCGGGAGACTCTCCTACAATGGGCAGTACTTC. It encodes CASSRTSGRLSYNGQYF.

This clonotype was counted many times. The rearrangement links TRBV20-1 to TRBJ2-4; no clear D gene. CDR1 and CDR2 from the germline V gene are DFQATT and SNEGSKA (reference sequence). Trimming took off 3 bases at V and 1 base at J, with 10 bases between the two ends. This CDR3 region has 14 residues. This CDR3 reads CSARRTEAKNIQYF. DNA for the CDR3: TGCAGTGCTAGGAGGACGGAGGCCAAAAACATTCAGTACTTC.

The chain joins TRBV3-1 to TRBJ2-3; D uncertain. The CDR3 has 18 residues. Trimming removed 4 bases at V and 2 bases at J, with 22 bases between. The germline V gene encodes CDR1 LGHDT and CDR2 YNNKEL (reference sequence). The CDR3 is CASSRRHTGGTHTDTQYF. CDR3 nucleotides: TGTGCCAGCAGCCGCCGACACACGGGCGGTACACACACAGATACGCAGTATTTT.

This clonotype was seen only a few times. This rearrangement joins TRBV6-2 or TRBV6-3 to TRBJ2-7; 8 nucleotides line up with TRBD1. The CDR3 spans 14 residues. With V trimmed by 8 bases and J by 0 bases, 6 bases remained unmatched. The germline gives CDR1 MNHEY, CDR2 SVGEGT. The CDR3 sequence is CASLGTGLSYEQYF. In nucleotides, the CDR3 is TGTGCCAGCTTAGGGACAGGTCTCTCCTACGAGCAGTACTTC.

V is TRBV20-1 and J is TRBJ2-6; no reliable D call. Looked up from germline, CDR1 is DFQATT and CDR2 is SNEGSKA (reference sequence). V lost 3 bases and J lost 3, with 6 bases in between. This CDR3 region has 13 residues. The CDR3 DNA reads as TGCAGTGCTAGTTCTATTGGGGCCAACGTCCTGACTTTC. It codes for CSASSIGANVLTF.